Sequencing of this T cell receptor (beta chain) was carried out in a study of a mutant IDH1 vaccine in newly diagnosed glioma (dated by TCRdb to about 2021). A note on the overall study: Patients received eight vaccinations in weeks 1, 3, 5, 7, 11, 15, 19 and 23, corresponding to visits V03 through V10. Vaccination was initiated 4-6 weeks after radiotherapy alone, or concurrently with temozolomide cycles in the chemotherapy-containing groups. Peripheral blood was collected at six visits: V03 (baseline), V05, V07, V10, V12 and V13. For exploratory analyses, 25 to 30 treated patients had longitudinal TCRB deep sequencing done wherever samples were available. Of the approximately 34 treated patients, around 62% were male and roughly 38% were female, and a mean age of 40.4 years was recorded. Prior to enrollment, standard therapy consisting of radiotherapy alone, temozolomide alone, or radiochemotherapy with temozolomide had been administered to patients, with the combination being received by most patients.

This clone was recorded a few times. No cognate antigen has been identified for it. Base qualities are not provided; no much larger clone lies one nucleotide away. Results and caveats for the whole study, not just this receptor: PBMC samples for TCRB deep sequencing were selected based on availability. The authors noted that analyses of patient blood samples could not be reproduced because of sample limitations. Across multiple MHC alleles, vaccine-induced immune responses were seen in 90% to 95% of patients. Pseudoprogression seemed to be unrelated to changes in the top peripheral T cell clonotypes found by TCRB sequencing.

Receptors were amplified or captured by the immunoSEQ multiplex PCR assay. Rearranged TCR beta chain sequences were amplified using the hsTCRB Kit according to the manufacturer's protocol. Sequencing of TCRB libraries was carried out on an Illumina MiSeq. In the authors' own workflow: The proprietary platform of the kit vendor was used for demultiplexing, trimming and gene mapping. TCRdb re-hosts the immuneACCESS table, in-frame sequences only. Its copies lack some clones; in the studies checked, an unresolved V gene accounts for under half of them, and the cause for the rest is not known. The V and J calls and clone size come from that table; D and trimming were worked out from the DNA. Present in this sample are tens of thousands of clones, 75% to 90% of which were seen just once. The top ten hold around 1.3% of the sample. This specimen's time point label, interpreted: week 23, last vaccination. Each vaccine dose was 300 ug of a 20-mer mutant IDH1 peptide in Montanide, given subcutaneously with topical imiquimod. All donors had newly diagnosed IDH1-mutant astrocytomas of WHO grade 3 or 4 that showed loss of nuclear ATRX. The samples were drawn from NOA16, a multicentre, single-arm, open-label phase I trial in Germany that tested a mutant IDH1 peptide vaccine in humans for the first time. The DNeasy Blood and Tissue Kit was used to extract genomic DNA from EDTA blood for TCRB sequencing.

The TCR comes from a man aged 35 to 55 with glioma. The sequences come from PBMCs, collected from a glioma patient whose treatment included an IDH1 peptide vaccine.

The CDR3 protein: CASSLSGRGRTDTQYF. The bases read TGTGCCAGCAGCTTGTCTGGCCGCGGTCGTACAGATACGCAGTATTTT. The rearranged segments are TRBV5-4 and TRBJ2-3; the D gene assignment is ambiguous. As encoded in the germline V gene (reference sequence), CDR1 is SGHNT while CDR2 is YYREEE. The CDR3 contains 16 residues, cysteine and phenylalanine counted. CDR3 DNA is the only sequence kept; it has 48 bases, read in frame from the first base. The germline ends are 15 bases apart after V is trimmed by 1 base and J by 3 bases.